These 22 T cell receptor beta chains were sequenced from one sample in a study of T-cell memory formation after mild COVID-19. TCRdb fed the 5' RACE reads into MiXCR, producing one record per CDR3 protein. The sample lists 200,000 to 250,000 distinct CDR3 sequences, over 8.5% occurring once. The source material was PBMCs or a T cell subset sorted from them (not recorded which). Receptors were obtained from a man between 18 and 29 years old who had mild COVID-19 (a few samples of this study predate the infection). Cell type and time point are not known.

This clonotype was recorded at least ten times. The gene calls are TRBV5-1 and TRBJ2-5; the match to TRBD1 covers 8 bases. Trimming at V came to 4 bases and at J to 5 bases, leaving 13 bases not matched to a gene. The CDR3 covers 16 residues. Germline CDR1 is SGHRS and CDR2 is YFSETQ. DNA for the CDR3: TGCGCCAGCAGCGGTATAAGGGACAGGCGGCGGGAGACCCAGTACTTC. Its protein product is CASSGIRDRRRETQYF.

This clonotype has at least ten counts. The chain joins TRBV6-5 to TRBJ2-1; 8 positions match TRBD1. J gave up 7 bases and V 2 bases, and 7 bases lay outside the gene matches. The CDR3 sequence is 15 residues long. Germline V gene lookup returns CDR1 MNHEY and CDR2 SVGAGI. CDR3 DNA: TGTGCCAGCAGTTACGCTTGGACAGGGACTAATGAGCAGTTCTTC. Translated: CASSYAWTGTNEQFF.

This clonotype was seen more than once but under ten times. The J gene is TRBJ1-4, the V gene TRBV28, with D tentatively TRBD1 (5 bases). V gave up 4 bases and J gave up 4 bases, with 19 bases separating them. Germline lookup yields CDR1 MDHEN and CDR2 SYDVKM. CDR3 length equals 17 residues. As DNA, the CDR3 is TGTGCCAGCAGTTCCGTACTGGGGGGGTCGGGTAATGAAAAACTGTTTTTT. It codes for CASSSVLGGSGNEKLFF.

J is TRBJ2-1 and V is TRBV20-1; 13 bases are a match to TRBD2. CDR1 and CDR2 from the germline V gene are DFQATT and SNEGSKA (reference sequence). Trimming removed 6 bases from V and 7 bases from J; junction bases left unmatched: 6. The CDR3 extends over 14 amino acids. The CDR3 region has the DNA TGCAGTGCAGACACTAGCGGGGGGGCTAATGAGCAGTTCTTC. Translated, it gives CSADTSGGANEQFF.

The genes are TRBV7-2 and TRBJ1-1, with D possibly being TRBD1 (5 bases). The length of the CDR3 is 16 residues. Germline lookup yields CDR1 SGHTA and CDR2 FQGNSA. Trimming took off 5 bases at V and 5 bases at J, with 21 bases between the two ends. The CDR3 DNA reads as TGTGCCAGCAGCCCAAACGGCGGCAGGGTAGGGACTGAAGCTTTCTTT. It yields the protein CASSPNGGRVGTEAFF.

The rearrangement links TRBV4-2 to TRBJ2-7; D gene ambiguous. The germline CDR1 and CDR2 sequences are LGHNA and YNFKEQ. The CDR3 covers 13 residues. The V and J ends lost 0 bases and 5 bases respectively, with 8 bases between them. This CDR3 reads CASSQEVGNEQYF. The CDR3 bases are TGTGCCAGCAGCCAAGAGGTGGGGAACGAGCAGTACTTC.

This clonotype was detected a few times. The gene calls are TRBV15 and TRBJ2-6, with D possibly TRBD1 on 5 matching bases. Trimming took 0 bases from V and 4 from J, leaving 10 bases between them. This CDR3 has 16 residues. CDR1 LNHNV and CDR2 YYDKDF come from the germline V gene (reference sequence). CDR3 in DNA: TGTGCCACCAGCAGAGAATCAGGGTTGGGGGCCAACGTCCTGACTTTC. This codes for CATSRESGLGANVLTF.

This clonotype was recorded many times. V gene TRBV5-1 combines with J gene TRBJ2-3; TRBD2 might be the D (6 bases). V lost 0 bases, J lost 4 bases, and 15 bases lay in between. The CDR3 has 16 amino acids. Germline loops: CDR1 SGHRS, CDR2 YFSETQ. The CDR3 DNA is TGCGCCAGCAGCTTGGGATCTAGCGTCGCCCCAGATACGCAGTATTTT. This translates into CASSLGSSVAPDTQYF.

In this sample, this clonotype turned up a few times. The chain employs TRBV4-1 and TRBJ1-2, with no clear D. The V gene lost 0 bases and the J gene lost 10 bases, with 6 bases spanning the gap. The CDR3 length is 11 residues. Germline V lookup: CDR1 MGHRA, CDR2 YSYEKL. The chain's CDR3 is CASSQDLVYTF. CDR3 in DNA: TGCGCCAGCAGCCAAGATTTGGTCTACACCTTC.

This clonotype was counted a few times. This chain links TRBV6-5 with TRBJ1-2; maybe TRBD1 (6 bases). Germline values: CDR1 MNHEY, CDR2 SVGAGI. With 4 bases removed from V and 3 bases from J, the gap between germline ends came to 12 bases. The CDR3 is 14 residues long. CDR3 loop: CASSSAGTHYGYTF. The CDR3 DNA reads as TGTGCCAGCAGTTCTGCCGGGACACACTATGGCTACACCTTC.

This clonotype was seen only a few times. This chain uses TRBV20-1 with TRBJ1-2; D gene unclear. CDR3 length equals 14 residues. CDR1 is DFQATT and CDR2 is SNEGSKA in the germline V gene (reference sequence). The V end was cut by 0 bases, the J end by 5 bases, with 13 bases between. As DNA, the CDR3 is TGCAGTGCTAGAGATCGGAATCAGGCGTATGGCTACACCTTC. It codes for CSARDRNQAYGYTF.

The chain couples TRBV10-2 to TRBJ2-1; possibly TRBD1 for D (5 bases). The CDR3 is 13 residues long. Trimming took 4 bases from V and 8 from J, leaving 12 bases between them. The germline CDR1 and CDR2 sequences are WSHSY and SAAADI. CDR3 sequence reads: CASSVATGYEQFF. As DNA, the CDR3 is TGCGCCAGCAGTGTAGCAACAGGCTATGAGCAGTTCTTC.

This chain joins TRBV4-2 and TRBJ1-2; TRBD1 aligns across 7 bases. CDR1 LGHNA and CDR2 YNFKEQ come from the germline V gene. The CDR3 length is 15 residues. Trimming removed 1 base from V and 8 bases from J; junction bases left unmatched: 10. CDR3 nucleotide sequence: TGTGCCAGCAGCCAAGGGGGACAGCGAGTCCCGGGCTACACCTTC. It specifies CASSQGGQRVPGYTF.

This clonotype was found a few times. The chain recombines TRBV18 with TRBJ1-1, with D hard to call. The CDR3 has 13 amino acids. V dropped 1 base and J dropped 2 bases, with 5 bases sitting between them. Germline CDR1 is KGHSH and CDR2 is LQKENI. Here the CDR3 DNA reads TGTGCCAGCTCACCACAGGCTAACACTGAAGCTTTCTTT. Its translation is CASSPQANTEAFF. Full variable domain (missing parts from reference TRBV18 and TRBJ1-1): NAGVMQNPRHLVRRRGQEARLRCSPMKGHSHVYWYRQLPEEGLKFMVYLQKENIIDESGMPKERFSAEFPKEGPSILRIQQVVRGDSAAYFCASSPQANTEAFFGQGTRLTVV.

The rearrangement links TRBV7-2 to TRBJ1-3, with a tentative D call TRBD1 (5 bases). The CDR3 is made up of 16 amino acids. Germline V gives CDR1 SGHTA, CDR2 FQGNSA. Trimming shortened V by 1 base and J by 0 bases, and 10 bases separated the two germline ends. CDR3 sequence: CASSLVGTRSGNTIYF. In DNA form, the CDR3 reads TGTGCCAGCAGCTTAGTGGGGACTCGCTCTGGAAACACCATATATTTT.

This clonotype showed up many times. V is TRBV30 and J is TRBJ1-5; the D gene is possibly TRBD1 (5 bases). Germline V gene data show CDR1 as GTSNPN and CDR2 as SVGIG (reference sequence). The CDR3 covers 14 residues. V lost 4 bases and J lost 4, with 14 bases in between. The CDR3 is CAWTKGNRNQPQHF. CDR3 DNA: TGTGCCTGGACCAAGGGGAACCGGAATCAGCCCCAGCATTTT. The full variable domain, its missing parts supplied by reference TRBV30 and TRBJ1-5, is SQTIHQWPATLVQPVGSPLSLECTVEGTSNPNLYWYRQAAGRGLQLLFYSVGIGQISSEVPQNLSASRPQDRQFILSSKKLLLSDSGFYLCAWTKGNRNQPQHFGDGTRLSIL.

This clonotype was seen ten or more times. The chain couples TRBV7-2 to TRBJ2-3; 8 positions agree with TRBD1. The J segment lost 2 bases and the V segment lost 5 bases, leaving 3 bases of the junction unmatched. The length of the CDR3 is 14 residues. Germline CDR1 SGHTA, CDR2 FQGNSA. This chain's CDR3 is CASSETGATDTQYF. CDR3 nucleotides: TGTGCCAGCAGCGAGACAGGGGCCACAGATACGCAGTATTTT.

This clonotype was seen only a few times. The gene calls are TRBV6-2 or TRBV6-3 and TRBJ1-2, with no clear D. Trimming took off 4 bases at V and 4 bases at J, with 10 bases between the two ends. This CDR3 has 13 residues. CDR1 is MNHEY and CDR2 is SVGEGT in the germline V gene. CDR3 nucleotides: TGTGCCAGCAGTTGGGGTACGCTCTATGGCTACACCTTC. It codes for CASSWGTLYGYTF.

The chain recombines TRBV29-1 with TRBJ2-3; 8 nucleotides align to TRBD1. Germline V gene data show CDR1 as SQVTM and CDR2 as ANQGSEA. CDR3 length: 18 residues. V lost 7 bases and J lost 6; bases outside the gene matches: 24. The CDR3 DNA reads as TGCAGCGACTTGGACAGGGATCCCGAGGGGGACCTCAAGGATACGCAGTATTTT. Translating it yields CSDLDRDPEGDLKDTQYF.

The CDR3 reads CASSLGGQGLDTQYF. DNA of the CDR3: TGTGCCAGCAGCTTGGGGGGACAGGGCTTGGATACGCAGTATTTT. This chain links TRBV5-6 with TRBJ2-3, with 9 bases matching TRBD1. Germline loops: CDR1 SGHDT, CDR2 YYEEEE. The CDR3 is 15 amino acids. J gave up 6 bases and V 0 bases, and 5 bases lay outside the gene matches.

V gene TRBV18 combines with J gene TRBJ2-5; 7 bases match TRBD2. The length of the CDR3 is 13 residues. The V gene's germline CDR1 is KGHSH and CDR2 LQKENI. The junction had 4 bases not matched to a gene; V was cut back by 4 bases and J by 5 bases. CDR3 protein: CASSRGRDETQYF. The CDR3, as DNA: TGTGCCAGCTCACGAGGGAGGGACGAGACCCAGTACTTC.

The CDR3 DNA follows: TGTGCCAGCAGCTTTCAAGGGTATCTCCAAGAGACCCAGTACTTC. This gives the protein CASSFQGYLQETQYF. This sequence joins TRBV7-9 and TRBJ2-5; the D is unclear. Germline V lookup: CDR1 SEHNR, CDR2 FQNEAQ (reference sequence). This CDR3 is built from 15 residues. Trimming removed 3 bases at V and 1 base at J, with 12 bases between.